This record looks at one T cell receptor beta chain sequence and its context. The specificity of this receptor is unknown. A read error may be the cause here, since a much bigger clone is one base away. Sequences SQVTM (CDR1) and ANQGSEA (CDR2) are obtained from the germline V gene. The CDR3, cysteine through phenylalanine, is 15 amino acids long. Only CDR3 DNA is held: 45 bases, read in frame from base 1. Trimming removed 4 bases from V and 3 bases from J, leaving 15 bases between the germline ends. Donors were a few dozen systemically healthy Caucasian individuals from Russia aged roughly 6 to 90 years. Each donor gave about 11 milliliters of peripheral blood, drawn into EDTA-treated Vacutainer tubes. Ficoll-Paque density-gradient centrifugation was used to isolate PBMCs, with at least 6.5 million per sample. Trizol reagent was used to extract total RNA from the PBMCs, yielding at least 5 micrograms per sample. Naive CD45RAhigh/CD27high T cell percentages were measured by flow cytometry on a PBMC aliquot from every donor.

Preparation of the library involved 5' RACE. Sequencing used an Illumina HiSeq 2500. A second PCR of about 6 to 11 cycles was performed with a sample-barcoded 5' primer and a J-beta primer mix. Each TCR beta cDNA molecule received a unique molecular identifier from a template-switch 5' adaptor carrying 12 random nucleotides. Each sample yielded at least 3 million CDR3-containing paired-end reads. All of the RNA was converted into first-strand cDNA using the Mint cDNA synthesis kit, with a TRBC-specific oligonucleotide serving as the primer. After uracil-DNA glycosylase treatment, a first 18-cycle PCR used universal primers M1SS and BC2_uni_R on all cDNA. Per the source publication's procedure: For normalization, 1 million high-quality reads, each with a distinct molecular identifier, were randomly selected from each sample. Reads with shared molecular identifiers were discarded instead of being binned into consensus sequences. MiTCR, run with a Q25 quality threshold and the strictest error-elimination algorithm, handled CDR3 identification, clonotype clustering and error correction. A nonparametric unseen species model with Euler transformation was used to estimate a lower bound on total TCR beta diversity. TCRdb trimmed public reads at Q25 via fastp, called clones via MiXCR and kept in-frame beta chains. Rows with one shared CDR3 protein collapse into an entry with the most common genes and DNA. TCRdb, not the original authors, processed these V and J calls. The sample records 600,000 to 800,000 distinct CDR3 sequences, more than 45% of which are singletons. Jointly, the top ten make up about 13% of the sample.

The sample comes from a study of blood T cells in healthy people across ages (dated by TCRdb to the mid-2010s). Looking at the study overall: In model experiments, template switching captured roughly one uniquely barcoded TCR beta cDNA molecule for every two T cells. To track age-related changes in TCR beta repertoire diversity, the study relied on deep sequencing normalized with unique cDNA molecular identifiers. To avoid experimental bias, donors of different ages were randomly spread across the sequencing lanes. For two donors (one aged 18 to 29 and one aged 80 or older), the study analyzed two additional independent replicas of 1 million unique cDNA reads from the same blood draw. Four age groups were formed from the donors: young (average approximately 15 years), middle-aged (around 37), aged (roughly 59) and long-lived (more than 75). Overall study outcomes, separate from this receptor: There was a strong correlation between observed TCR beta diversity and the percentage of naive T cells measured by flow cytometry. Donor CMV infection status was unknown, potentially confounding age-related changes in expanded clonotypes. Because profiling used bulk unsorted PBMCs, naive and antigen-experienced compartments could not be compared conclusively. As age increased, observed TCR beta diversity per million T cells dropped in a roughly linear way, and a significant reduction was already evident by age around 41. Compared with the aged group, the long-lived group had more naive CD4+ T cells, fewer expanded clones and increased TCR diversity, a pattern suggesting age selection. Estimates of total diversity based on one million sequenced T cells were considered lower bounds and underestimates.

This clonotype originated in a woman of 80 years or more in good health. Input material: blood. The chain is made from TRBV29-1 and TRBJ1-4; a weak D assignment points to TRBD1 (6 bases agree). The nucleotides read TGCAGCGTTGCTAGAGCAGGGGTTCCTAATGAAAAACTGTTTTTT. Its translation is CSVARAGVPNEKLFF.